Below, one TCR beta chain is given with its context. The record originates from a study of cytomegalovirus exposure and HLA in healthy donors. Some clones are missing from TCRdb's copy, which holds only in-frame ones; the method was immunoSEQ multiplex PCR. The sample holds some 120,000 clones; about nine tenths are singletons and the top ten take about 1.4%. The donors were members of the roughly 120-subject validation cohort (separate from the approximately 670-subject first cohort). Material: PBMCs. The sequence derives from a young man in good health and CMV-seronegative.

In DNA, the CDR3 is TGTGCCAGCAGTGAAAAGAGAGGGGAGCTGTTTTTT. It encodes CASSEKRGELFF. The V and J genes are TRBV6-1 and TRBJ2-2; D is undetermined. V lost 2 bases to trimming and J lost 8 bases, with 6 bases between them. CDR1 is MNHNS, CDR2 SASEGT, per germline. CDR3 length: 12 residues.